This TCR beta chain originates from a study of blood T cell repertoires in COVID-19. Study overall: The United States, Italy and Spain supplied acute and convalescent COVID-19 samples. T cells, B-cell-depleted T cells, or PBMCs provided the cDNA or gDNA that served as material.

Germline lookup yields CDR1 SGHNT and CDR2 YENEEA. The CDR3 runs to 14 residues. Unmatched junction bases numbered 5, after V lost 3 bases and J lost 5 bases. In the study's own analysis: Estimation of nucleated cell counts relied on the amplification of reference gene primers. Profiled with immunoSEQ multiplex PCR; TCRdb holds only in-frame clones, not every one. V, J and clone size derive from that table, while D and trimming were established from the DNA sequence. The table lists 150,000 to 200,000 clones, roughly 80% of them singletons. The sample holds one count of this clone. J is TRBJ2-7 and V is TRBV11-3; TRBD1 matches at 9 bases. The receptor comes from a woman aged 80 or over with acute or convalescent COVID-19. Specimen: peripheral blood. CDR3 nucleotide sequence: TGTGCCAGCAGCTTGGGACAGGGATTGGACGAGCAGTACTTC. This gives the protein CASSLGQGLDEQYF.